This T cell receptor beta chain stems from a study of blood T cell repertoires in COVID-19. As for the study in general: T cells, B-cell-depleted T cells, or PBMCs provided the cDNA or gDNA that served as material.

This clone was observed once. V was clipped by 0 bases and J by 4 bases, with 12 bases between them. The germline gives CDR1 SGHTS, CDR2 YDEGEE. The CDR3 contains 15 residues. Method: immunoSEQ multiplex PCR; TCRdb's copy keeps in-frame clones and lacks some. In the table there are roughly 250,000 clones, approximately 83% of which are singletons. The clonotype comes from a woman older than 75 with acute or convalescent COVID-19. The source material was peripheral blood. The V gene is TRBV5-8, the J gene TRBJ2-3, with D possibly matching TRBD2 (5 bases). The CDR3 protein is CASSLGAGGSDTQYF. In nucleotides, the CDR3 is TGTGCCAGCAGCTTGGGGGCAGGAGGTTCAGATACGCAGTATTTT.